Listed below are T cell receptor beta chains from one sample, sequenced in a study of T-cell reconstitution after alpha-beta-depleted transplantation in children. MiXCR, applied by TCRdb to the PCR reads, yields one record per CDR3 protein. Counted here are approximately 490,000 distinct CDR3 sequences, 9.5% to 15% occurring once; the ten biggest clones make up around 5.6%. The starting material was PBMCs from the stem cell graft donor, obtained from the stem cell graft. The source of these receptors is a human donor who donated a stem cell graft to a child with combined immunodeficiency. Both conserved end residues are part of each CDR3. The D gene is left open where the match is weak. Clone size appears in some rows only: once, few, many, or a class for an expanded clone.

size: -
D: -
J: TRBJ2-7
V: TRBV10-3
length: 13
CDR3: CACGGAILLEQYF
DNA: TGTGCTTGTGGGGGGGCGATACTCCTCGAGCAGTACTTC

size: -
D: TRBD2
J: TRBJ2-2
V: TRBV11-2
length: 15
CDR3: CASSFATSATGELFF
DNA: TGTGCCAGCAGCTTCGCTACTAGCGCCACCGGGGAGCTGTTTTTT

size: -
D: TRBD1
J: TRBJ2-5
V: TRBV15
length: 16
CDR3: CATSRARGPYQETQYF
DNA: TGTGCCACCAGCCGAGCCAGGGGGCCCTATCAAGAGACCCAGTACTTC

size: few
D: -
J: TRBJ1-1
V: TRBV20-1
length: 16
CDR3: CSASLRTALLNTEAFF
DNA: TGCAGTGCTAGTCTCCGGACAGCCCTATTGAACACTGAAGCTTTCTTT

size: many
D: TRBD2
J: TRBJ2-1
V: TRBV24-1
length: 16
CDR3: CATSEKLAGGRHEQFF
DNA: TGTGCCACCAGTGAAAAACTAGCGGGAGGTCGGCATGAGCAGTTCTTC

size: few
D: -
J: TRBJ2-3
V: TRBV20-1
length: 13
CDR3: CSASGLGQDTQYF
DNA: TGCAGTGCTAGTGGGCTTGGCCAGGATACGCAGTATTTT

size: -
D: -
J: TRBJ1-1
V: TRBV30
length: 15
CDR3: CAWRKTTGSNTEAFF
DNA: TGTGCCTGGAGGAAAACTACAGGGTCGAACACTGAAGCTTTCTTT

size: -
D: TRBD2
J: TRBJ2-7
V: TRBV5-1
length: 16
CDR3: CASSLVGTSGSGEQYF
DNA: TGCGCCAGCAGCTTGGTCGGGACTAGCGGGAGCGGGGAGCAGTACTTC

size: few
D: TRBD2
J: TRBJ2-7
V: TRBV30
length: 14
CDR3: CAWSLGREIYEQYF
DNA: TGTGCCTGGAGCCTAGGGCGGGAGATTTACGAGCAGTACTTC

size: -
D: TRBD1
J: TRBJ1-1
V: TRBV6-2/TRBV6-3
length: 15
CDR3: CASGDSHPWDTEAFF
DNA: TGTGCCAGCGGGGACAGTCACCCATGGGACACTGAAGCTTTCTTT

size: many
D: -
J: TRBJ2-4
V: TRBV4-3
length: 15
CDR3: CASSQVGWGRNIQYF
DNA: TGCGCCAGCAGCCAAGTCGGTTGGGGCAGAAACATTCAGTACTTC

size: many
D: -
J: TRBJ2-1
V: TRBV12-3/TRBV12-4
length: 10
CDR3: CATLQGEQFF
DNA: TGTGCCACCCTCCAAGGCGAGCAGTTCTTC

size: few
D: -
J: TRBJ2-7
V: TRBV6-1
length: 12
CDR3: CASSEGATEQYF
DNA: TGTGCCAGCAGTGAAGGGGCGACCGAGCAGTACTTC

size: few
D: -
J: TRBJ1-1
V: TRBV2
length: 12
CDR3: CASSERGREAFF
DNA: TGTGCCAGCAGTGAAAGGGGCCGAGAAGCTTTCTTT